The 3 T cell receptor beta chains given below trace back to one sample, sequenced in a study of T-cell reconstitution after alpha-beta-depleted transplantation in children. Study-level results: At the one-year point after transplant, T-cell counts and TCRbeta diversity were found to come mostly from T cells that had been newly produced.

These receptors' antigens are unknown. For TCRbeta, the library was prepared with unique molecular identifiers. MiXCR was run by TCRdb on the PCR reads, yielding one entry per CDR3 protein. In the table there are about 300,000 distinct CDR3 sequences, about 7.3% of which are singletons. The specimen comprised peripheral blood, sampled 360 days after TCRalphabeta/CD19-depleted stem cell transplant. All receptors derive from a female patient aged 2-15 years who had a stem cell transplant for Fanconi anemia, so the T cells may come from the graft donor.

V gene TRBV11-2 combines with J gene TRBJ2-5; the match to TRBD2 covers 8 bases. This CDR3 is 17 amino acids long. The germline V gene has CDR1 SGHAT and CDR2 FQNNGV. Trimming at V came to 3 bases and at J to 5 bases, leaving 14 bases not matched to a gene. CDR3 sequence: CASSLEGLSGVGETQYF. The CDR3 nucleotides are TGTGCCAGCAGCTTGGAGGGGCTTAGCGGGGTGGGGGAGACCCAGTACTTC.

This rearrangement joins TRBV7-8 to TRBJ2-7, with 12 bases aligning to TRBD1. Germline-derived CDR1 and CDR2 are SGHVS and FQNEAQ. Losses at the gene ends were 5 bases for V and 5 bases for J; bases not matched to a gene: 7. The CDR3 has 15 residues. The CDR3 is CASSNSGTGGDEQYF. DNA of the CDR3: TGTGCCAGCAGCAACTCCGGGACAGGGGGCGACGAGCAGTACTTC.

Many counts were recorded for this clonotype. The chain employs TRBV7-2 and TRBJ2-5; D ambiguous. The CDR3 is 13 amino acids. Germline V gives CDR1 SGHTA, CDR2 FQGNSA. Trimming cost V 0 bases and J 0 bases, with 2 bases left between them. The CDR3 loop is CASSLAYQETQYF. DNA for the CDR3: TGTGCCAGCAGCTTAGCATACCAAGAGACCCAGTACTTC.